Listed below are T cell receptor beta chains from one sample, sequenced in a study of blood T cells in healthy people across ages. TCRdb re-derived calls from the 5' RACE reads in MiXCR, one entry per CDR3 protein. The sample has 700,000 or so distinct CDR3 sequences; approximately 22% are singletons. The sequenced sample consisted of blood. The receptors stem from a man in his 70s in good health. Each CDR3 is given with its conserved first and last residue. Each record gives: clone size, J gene, D gene, V gene, CDR3 protein, CDR3 DNA. D genes are given only for firm matches. For some rows the clone size is stated as once, few or many, or as a class when expanded; others skip it.

.,TRBJ1-1,.,TRBV10-3,CAISESSTDTEAFF,TGTGCCATCAGTGAGTCGAGTACGGACACTGAAGCTTTCTTT
few,TRBJ1-3,TRBD1,TRBV7-9,CASSSPGQGPSGNTIYF,TGTGCCAGCAGCTCCCCGGGACAGGGCCCCTCTGGAAACACCATATATTTT
few,TRBJ1-4,.,TRBV7-2,CASSLQWGNEKLFF,TGTGCCAGCAGCTTACAGTGGGGGAATGAAAAACTGTTTTTT
few,TRBJ2-1,TRBD2,TRBV20-1,CSARGLPSGRAQDEQFF,TGCAGTGCTAGGGGGCTCCCTAGCGGGAGGGCCCAGGATGAGCAGTTCTTC
many,TRBJ2-3,TRBD1,TRBV29-1,CSVIQQGADTQYF,TGCAGCGTTATACAACAGGGGGCAGATACGCAGTATTTT
.,TRBJ2-3,TRBD1,TRBV4-2,CASSQRGQGRTDTQYF,TGTGCCAGCAGCCAAAGGGGACAGGGTAGAACAGATACGCAGTATTTT
once,TRBJ2-3,.,TRBV7-2,CASSKTTILDTQYF,TGTGCCAGCAGCAAAACGACCATCCTGGATACGCAGTATTTT
.,TRBJ1-4,.,TRBV4-1,CASSQEGQGNEKLFF,TGCGCCAGCAGCCAAGAAGGGCAGGGGAATGAAAAACTGTTTTTT
.,TRBJ2-1,.,TRBV5-6,CASSLDLGSSYNEQFF,TGTGCCAGCAGCTTGGATTTAGGGTCCTCCTACAATGAGCAGTTCTTC
.,TRBJ2-5,.,TRBV6-6,CASSSDSQETQYF,TGTGCCAGCAGTTCGGACAGCCAAGAGACCCAGTACTTC
few,TRBJ1-3,.,TRBV12-3/TRBV12-4,CASRHSGGNTIYF,TGTGCCAGCAGACACTCTGGGGGCAACACCATATATTTT
few,TRBJ2-2,.,TRBV7-4,CASSHRDSTLALTGELFF,TGTGCCAGCAGCCACCGGGACTCTACCCTTGCGCTCACCGGGGAGCTGTTTTTT
.,TRBJ1-2,.,TRBV6-2/TRBV6-3,CASSSMTPSNYGYTF,TGTGCCAGCAGTTCTATGACTCCTTCTAACTATGGCTACACCTTC
few,TRBJ2-1,TRBD2,TRBV29-1,CSVGRLAMNNEQFF,TGCAGCGTTGGCCGACTAGCAATGAACAATGAGCAGTTCTTC
few,TRBJ1-4,.,TRBV29-1,CSVDGGAFSPEKLFF,TGCAGCGTTGATGGGGGCGCTTTCAGTCCAGAAAAACTGTTTTTT
.,TRBJ2-7,TRBD1,TRBV20-1,CSARDPLGQFIRGEQYF,TGCAGTGCTAGAGATCCACTGGGACAGTTTATTAGAGGCGAGCAGTACTTC
few,TRBJ2-3,.,TRBV6-5,CASKPQGLDTQYF,TGTGCCAGCAAACCACAGGGTTTAGATACGCAGTATTTT
once,TRBJ1-4,TRBD1,TRBV7-9,CASRRTGGPTDEKLFF,TGTGCCAGCAGGAGAACAGGGGGCCCGACGGATGAAAAACTGTTTTTT
few,TRBJ2-1,.,TRBV11-3,CASSWPGVVNEQFF,TGTGCCAGCAGCTGGCCGGGAGTGGTAAATGAGCAGTTCTTC
few,TRBJ2-7,TRBD1,TRBV12-3/TRBV12-4,CASNGQGSYEQYF,TGTGCCAGCAACGGACAGGGTTCCTACGAGCAGTACTTC
.,TRBJ1-3,TRBD1,TRBV7-8,CASSLIQGGPGNTIYF,TGTGCCAGCAGCTTGATCCAGGGGGGACCTGGAAACACCATATATTTT
few,TRBJ2-3,.,TRBV4-3,CASSQETRSTDTQYF,TGCGCCAGCAGCCAAGAGACCAGGAGCACAGATACGCAGTATTTT
.,TRBJ2-1,.,TRBV20-1,CSASWDQFSYNEQFF,TGCAGTGCTAGTTGGGACCAATTCTCCTACAATGAGCAGTTCTTC
.,TRBJ2-1,TRBD2,TRBV6-6,CAIRGTSGNEQFF,TGTGCCATTCGAGGGACTAGCGGTAATGAGCAGTTCTTC
many,TRBJ1-1,.,TRBV3-1,CASSPLSGDTEAFF,TGTGCCAGCAGCCCCCTATCCGGGGACACTGAAGCTTTCTTT
many,TRBJ1-2,.,TRBV6-6,CATSMGHRLDNYGYTF,TGTGCCACCTCTATGGGACATCGACTAGATAACTATGGCTACACCTTC
few,TRBJ2-5,.,TRBV5-1,CASSLLVQETQYF,TGCGCCAGCAGCTTGCTTGTCCAAGAGACCCAGTACTTC
once,TRBJ2-7,.,TRBV6-2/TRBV6-3,CASSYSGPRFQDVGITSSYEQYF,TGTGCCAGCAGTTACTCGGGGCCGAGGTTTCAGGACGTAGGTATTACATCCTCCTACGAGCAGTACTTC
many,TRBJ1-5,.,TRBV2,CASSEIGGLPNDQPQHF,TGTGCCAGCAGTGAGATCGGAGGACTTCCCAATGATCAGCCCCAGCATTTT
.,TRBJ2-3,TRBD1,TRBV7-6,CASSLERDRGTDTQYF,TGTGCCAGCAGCTTGGAGCGCGACAGGGGTACAGATACGCAGTATTTT
few,TRBJ2-2,TRBD2,TRBV12-3/TRBV12-4,CASTDSGPGTGELFF,TGTGCCAGCACCGATAGCGGGCCGGGGACCGGGGAGCTGTTTTTT
.,TRBJ2-7,TRBD2,TRBV6-5,CASIPQVAGGYEQYF,TGTGCCAGCATCCCCCAGGTAGCGGGGGGATACGAGCAGTACTTC
few,TRBJ2-5,TRBD2,TRBV18,CASSPFGGTSGQETQYF,TGTGCCAGCTCACCTTTCGGGGGGACTAGCGGACAAGAGACCCAGTACTTC
few,TRBJ2-5,.,TRBV10-3,CAISDKSSVQYF,TGTGCCATCAGTGATAAGAGTAGCGTTCAGTACTTC
many,TRBJ2-5,.,TRBV28,CASSLDSRGFGETQYF,TGTGCCAGCAGTTTAGACAGCCGGGGGTTCGGAGAGACCCAGTACTTC
.,TRBJ2-2,.,TRBV7-8,CASSSQGSRTGELFF,TGTGCCAGCAGCTCCCAGGGGAGTAGGACCGGGGAGCTGTTTTTT
many,TRBJ1-1,.,TRBV6-6,CASSSENTEAFF,TGTGCCAGCAGTTCCGAGAACACTGAAGCTTTCTTT
.,TRBJ1-1,TRBD1,TRBV6-2/TRBV6-3,CASSYRTGDTEAFF,TGTGCCAGCAGTTACAGGACAGGGGACACTGAAGCTTTCTTT
few,TRBJ1-2,.,TRBV7-2,CASSLRDGPNYGYTF,TGTGCCAGCAGCCTCCGGGACGGACCTAACTATGGCTACACCTTC
few,TRBJ2-5,.,TRBV5-1,CASSRLPRDQETQYF,TGCGCCAGCAGCCGCCTACCCAGGGACCAAGAGACCCAGTACTTC
.,TRBJ1-1,TRBD1,TRBV7-6,CASSARQGANTEAFF,TGTGCCAGCAGCGCCCGACAGGGTGCGAACACTGAAGCTTTCTTT
.,TRBJ2-5,TRBD1,TRBV29-1,CSAGTGGRETQYF,TGCAGCGCCGGGACAGGGGGAAGAGAGACCCAGTACTTC
.,TRBJ2-3,.,TRBV7-3,CASSLQPGTLTRPSTDTQYF,TGTGCCAGCAGCTTACAGCCGGGGACTCTCACCCGCCCTAGCACAGATACGCAGTATTTT
.,TRBJ1-4,.,TRBV12-3/TRBV12-4,CASRLRTSATNEKLFF,TGTGCCAGCCGTTTACGAACGAGCGCAACTAATGAAAAACTGTTTTTT
few,TRBJ1-5,.,TRBV6-6,CASSPLLGANQPQHF,TGTGCCAGCAGCCCACTTCTTGGGGCCAATCAGCCCCAGCATTTT
few,TRBJ2-3,.,TRBV4-1,CASSQEPRGFGDTQYF,TGCGCCAGCAGCCAAGAACCCCGGGGGTTTGGAGATACGCAGTATTTT
.,TRBJ2-4,.,TRBV7-8,CASSLDRRGQASQKNIQYF,TGTGCCAGCTCCTTAGACAGGCGCGGGCAAGCTTCCCAGAAAAACATTCAGTACTTC
.,TRBJ2-2,.,TRBV20-1,CSAITGHNTGELFF,TGCAGTGCCATTACGGGGCACAACACCGGGGAGCTGTTTTTT
few,TRBJ2-7,TRBD1,TRBV28,CASRLRGQGSYEQYF,TGTGCCAGCAGGCTCCGGGGACAGGGGTCTTACGAGCAGTACTTC
.,TRBJ1-6,.,TRBV7-2,CDSSLSGDSPLHF,TGTGACAGCAGCTTATCCGGGGATTCACCCCTCCACTTT